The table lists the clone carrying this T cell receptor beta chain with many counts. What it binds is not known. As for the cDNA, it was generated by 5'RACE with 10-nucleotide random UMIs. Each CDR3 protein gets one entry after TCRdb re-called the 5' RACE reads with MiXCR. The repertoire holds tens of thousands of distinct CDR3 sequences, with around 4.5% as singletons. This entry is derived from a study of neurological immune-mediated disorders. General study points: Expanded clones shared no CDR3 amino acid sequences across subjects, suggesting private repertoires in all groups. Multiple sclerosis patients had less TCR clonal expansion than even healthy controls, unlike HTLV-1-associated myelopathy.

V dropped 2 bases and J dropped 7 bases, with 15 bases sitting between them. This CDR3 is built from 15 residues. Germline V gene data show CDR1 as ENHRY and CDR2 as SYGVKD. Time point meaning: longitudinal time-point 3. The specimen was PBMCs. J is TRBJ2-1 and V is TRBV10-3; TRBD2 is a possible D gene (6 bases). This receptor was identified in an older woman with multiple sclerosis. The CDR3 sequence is CAISEGPTGGNEQFF. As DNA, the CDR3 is TGTGCCATCAGTGAGGGACCGACTGGAGGGAATGAGCAGTTCTTC.